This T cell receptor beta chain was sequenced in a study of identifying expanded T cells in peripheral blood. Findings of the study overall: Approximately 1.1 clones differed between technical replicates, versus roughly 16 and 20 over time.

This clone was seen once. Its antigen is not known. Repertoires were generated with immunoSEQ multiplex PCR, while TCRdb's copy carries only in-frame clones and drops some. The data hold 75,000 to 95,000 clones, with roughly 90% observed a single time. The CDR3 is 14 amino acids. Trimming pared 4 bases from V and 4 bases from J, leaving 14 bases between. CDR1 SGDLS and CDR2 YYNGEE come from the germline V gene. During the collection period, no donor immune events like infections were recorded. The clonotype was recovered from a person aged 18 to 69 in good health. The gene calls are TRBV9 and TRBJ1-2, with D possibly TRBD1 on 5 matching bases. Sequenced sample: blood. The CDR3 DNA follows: TGTGCCAGCAGCCGTATCGGACAAGCCTATGGCTACACCTTC. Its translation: CASSRIGQAYGYTF.